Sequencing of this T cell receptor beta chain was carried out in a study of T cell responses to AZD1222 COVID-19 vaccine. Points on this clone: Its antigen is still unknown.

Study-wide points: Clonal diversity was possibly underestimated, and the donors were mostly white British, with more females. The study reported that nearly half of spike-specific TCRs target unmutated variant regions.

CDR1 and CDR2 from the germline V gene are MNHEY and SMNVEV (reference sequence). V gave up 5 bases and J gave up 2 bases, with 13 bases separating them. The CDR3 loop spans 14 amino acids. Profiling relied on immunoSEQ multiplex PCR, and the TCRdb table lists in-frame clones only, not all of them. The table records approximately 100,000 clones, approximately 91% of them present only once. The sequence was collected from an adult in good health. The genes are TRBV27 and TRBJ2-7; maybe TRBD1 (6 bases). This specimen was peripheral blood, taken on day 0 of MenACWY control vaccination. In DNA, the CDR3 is TGTGCCAGCAGTGGACAGCCCCAGCCCTACGAGCAGTACTTC. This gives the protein CASSGQPQPYEQYF.